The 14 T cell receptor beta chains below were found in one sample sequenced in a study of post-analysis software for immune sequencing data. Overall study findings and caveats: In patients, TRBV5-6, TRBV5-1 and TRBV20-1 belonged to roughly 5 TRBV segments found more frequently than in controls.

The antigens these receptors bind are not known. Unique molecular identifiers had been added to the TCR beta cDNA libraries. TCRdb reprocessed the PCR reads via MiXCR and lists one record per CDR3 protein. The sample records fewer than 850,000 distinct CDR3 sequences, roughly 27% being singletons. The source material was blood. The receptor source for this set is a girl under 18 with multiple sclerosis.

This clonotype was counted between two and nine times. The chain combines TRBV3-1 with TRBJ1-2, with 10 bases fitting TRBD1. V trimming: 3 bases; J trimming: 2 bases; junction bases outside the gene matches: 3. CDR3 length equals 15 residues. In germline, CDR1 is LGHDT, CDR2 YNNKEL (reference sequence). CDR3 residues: CASSQEGQGNYGYTF. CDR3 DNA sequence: TGTGCCAGCAGCCAGGAGGGACAGGGGAACTATGGCTACACCTTC.

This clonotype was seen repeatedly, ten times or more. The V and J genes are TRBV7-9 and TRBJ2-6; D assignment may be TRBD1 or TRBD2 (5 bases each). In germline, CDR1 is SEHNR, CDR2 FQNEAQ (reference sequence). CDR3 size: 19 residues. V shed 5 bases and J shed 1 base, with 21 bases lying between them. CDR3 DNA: TGTGCCAGCAGCCCCTCCCCGGGACGGCGGTCATCTGGGGCCAACGTCCTGACTTTC. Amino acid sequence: CASSPSPGRRSSGANVLTF.

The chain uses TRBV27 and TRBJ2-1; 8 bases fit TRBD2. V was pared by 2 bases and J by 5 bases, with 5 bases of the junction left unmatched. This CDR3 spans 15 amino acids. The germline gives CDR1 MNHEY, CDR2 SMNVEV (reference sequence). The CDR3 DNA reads TGTGCCAGCAGTTTAGGTAGCGGGACGCACAATGAGCAGTTCTTC. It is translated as CASSLGSGTHNEQFF.

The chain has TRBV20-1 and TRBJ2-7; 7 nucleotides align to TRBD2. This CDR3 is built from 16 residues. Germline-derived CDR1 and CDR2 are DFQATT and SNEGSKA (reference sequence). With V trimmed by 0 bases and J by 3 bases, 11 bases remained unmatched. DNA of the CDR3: TGCAGTGCTAGAGATCTTGGGGCTAGCGGAAACTACGAGCAGTACTTC. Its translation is CSARDLGASGNYEQYF.

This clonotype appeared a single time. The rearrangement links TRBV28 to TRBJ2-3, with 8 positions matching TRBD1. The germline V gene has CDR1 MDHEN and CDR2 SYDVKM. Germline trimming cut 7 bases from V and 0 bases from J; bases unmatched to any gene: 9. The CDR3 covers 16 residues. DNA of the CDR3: TGTGCCAGCACCCAGTCGTACAGGGGGAGCACAGATACGCAGTATTTT. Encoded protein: CASTQSYRGSTDTQYF.

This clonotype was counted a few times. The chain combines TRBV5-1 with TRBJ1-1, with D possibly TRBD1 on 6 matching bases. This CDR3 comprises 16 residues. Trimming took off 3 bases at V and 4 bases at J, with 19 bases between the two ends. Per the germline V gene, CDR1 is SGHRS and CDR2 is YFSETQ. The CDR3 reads CASSWRGGGAGTEAFF. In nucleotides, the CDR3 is TGCGCCAGCAGCTGGAGAGGGGGGGGCGCCGGCACTGAAGCTTTCTTT.

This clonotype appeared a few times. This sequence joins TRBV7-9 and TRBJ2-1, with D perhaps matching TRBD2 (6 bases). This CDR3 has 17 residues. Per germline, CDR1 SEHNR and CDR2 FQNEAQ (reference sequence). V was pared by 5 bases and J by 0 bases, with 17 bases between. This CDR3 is CASSLSGLRNSYNEQFF. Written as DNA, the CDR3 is TGTGCCAGCAGCCTCTCCGGACTACGCAACTCCTACAATGAGCAGTTCTTC.

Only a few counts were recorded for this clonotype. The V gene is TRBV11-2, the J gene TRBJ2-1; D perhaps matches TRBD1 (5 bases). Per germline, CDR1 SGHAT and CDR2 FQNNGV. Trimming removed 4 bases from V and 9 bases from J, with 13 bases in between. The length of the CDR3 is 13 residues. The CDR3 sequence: CASSSTGRGEQFF. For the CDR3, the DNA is TGTGCCAGCAGCTCTACAGGAAGGGGTGAGCAGTTCTTC. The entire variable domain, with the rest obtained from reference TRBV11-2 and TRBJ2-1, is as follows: EAGVAQSPRYKIIEKRQSVAFWCNPISGHATLYWYQQILGQGPKLLIQFQNNGVVDDSQLPKDRFSAERLKGVDSTLKIQPAKLEDSAVYLCASSSTGRGEQFFGPGTRLTVL.

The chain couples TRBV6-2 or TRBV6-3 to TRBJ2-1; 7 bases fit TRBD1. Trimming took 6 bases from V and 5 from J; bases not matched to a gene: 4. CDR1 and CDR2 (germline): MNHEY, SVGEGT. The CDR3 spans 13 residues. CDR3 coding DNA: TGTGCCAGCAGGGGACAGTATGACAATGAGCAGTTCTTC. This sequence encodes CASRGQYDNEQFF.

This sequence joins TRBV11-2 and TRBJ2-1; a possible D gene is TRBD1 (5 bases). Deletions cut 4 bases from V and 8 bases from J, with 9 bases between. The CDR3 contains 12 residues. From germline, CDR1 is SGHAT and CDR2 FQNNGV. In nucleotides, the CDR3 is TGTGCCAGCAGCTGGACAAGTTATGAGCAGTTCTTC. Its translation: CASSWTSYEQFF.

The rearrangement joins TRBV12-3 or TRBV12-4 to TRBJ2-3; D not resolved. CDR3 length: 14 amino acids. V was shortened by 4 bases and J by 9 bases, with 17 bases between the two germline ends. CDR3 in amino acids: CASSSPQPDPTQYF. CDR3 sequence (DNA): TGTGCCAGCAGTTCCCCCCAGCCGGACCCGACGCAGTATTTT.

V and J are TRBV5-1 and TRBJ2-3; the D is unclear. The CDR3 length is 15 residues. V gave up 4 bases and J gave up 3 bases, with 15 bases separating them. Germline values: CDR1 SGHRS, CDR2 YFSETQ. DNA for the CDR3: TGCGCCAGCAGCGTGGCTGGGGTAGGGACAGATACGCAGTATTTT. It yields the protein CASSVAGVGTDTQYF.

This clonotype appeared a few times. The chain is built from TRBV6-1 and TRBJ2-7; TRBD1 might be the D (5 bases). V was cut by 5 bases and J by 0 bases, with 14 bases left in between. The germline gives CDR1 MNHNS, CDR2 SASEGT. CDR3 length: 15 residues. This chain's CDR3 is CASSRGSDSSYEQYF. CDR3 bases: TGTGCCAGCAGTAGGGGTTCCGACAGCTCCTACGAGCAGTACTTC.

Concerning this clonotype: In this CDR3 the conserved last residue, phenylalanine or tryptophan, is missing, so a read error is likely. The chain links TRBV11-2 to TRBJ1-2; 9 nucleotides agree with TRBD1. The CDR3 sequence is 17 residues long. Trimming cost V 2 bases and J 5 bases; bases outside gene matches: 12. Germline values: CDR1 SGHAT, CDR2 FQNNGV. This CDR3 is CASSLLRGTGLVYGYTC. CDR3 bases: TGTGCCAGCAGCTTACTCCGAGGGACAGGGCTAGTGTATGGCTACACCTGC.